This T cell receptor (beta chain) was recorded in a study of T cell changes during pregnancy in multiple sclerosis. The table came from immunoSEQ multiplex PCR; TCRdb's copy has only in-frame clones and leaves some out. The table lists just under 65,000 clones, roughly 91% of them singletons, with 2% to 2.5% in the top ten. Trimming cost V 2 bases and J 1 base, with 10 bases left between them. The CDR3 totals 15 residues. Germline V lookup: CDR1 MNHNS, CDR2 SASEGT. V usage is TRBV6-1 and J usage is TRBJ2-3, with D possibly matching TRBD1 (6 bases). The source material was peripheral blood, sampled in the second trimester of pregnancy. This TCR came from a female donor in good health, enrolled as a control in a pregnancy study. The CDR3 is CASSEPQGRTDTQYF. The CDR3, as DNA: TGTGCCAGCAGTGAACCACAGGGTCGCACAGATACGCAGTATTTT.